The entry below describes one T cell receptor (beta chain). This record belongs to a study of blood T cell repertoires in COVID-19. About the research overall: Whether acute or convalescent, the COVID-19 samples came from the United States, Italy and Spain. T cells, B-cell-depleted T cells, or PBMCs provided the cDNA or gDNA that served as material.

Trimming took 2 bases from V and 1 from J, leaving 11 bases between them. The CDR3 sequence is 15 residues long. Germline CDR1 and CDR2: SGHAT and FQNNGV. In the original workflow: Nucleated cell number was recorded as an estimate derived from reference gene primer amplification. Produced via immunoSEQ multiplex PCR; TCRdb's table is partial and in-frame only. V and J calls and clone size are copied from that table; D and trimming were computed from the DNA. Of about 86,000 clones listed, about 82% are singletons. Sequencing was performed on peripheral blood. The chain employs TRBV11-2 and TRBJ1-1; D gene unclear. The origin of this receptor is a man between 45 and 60 years old with acute or convalescent COVID-19. The CDR3 loop reads CASSLWPTENTEAFF. DNA for the CDR3: TGTGCCAGCAGCTTATGGCCAACAGAGAACACTGAAGCTTTCTTT.